A single sample is the source of the 20 T cell receptor beta chains below, sequenced in a study of T cell responses to AZD1222 COVID-19 vaccine. Sequencing was performed with immunoSEQ multiplex PCR; in TCRdb, only in-frame clones are kept and a portion is missing. The sample has 130,000 to 150,000 clones, 80% to 90% seen once. The sequencing used peripheral blood, collected on day 0 of AZD1222 vaccination. The origin of the receptors is an adult in good health.

This chain uses TRBV29-1 with TRBJ2-3, with D tentatively TRBD2 (7 bases). Germline-derived CDR1 and CDR2 are SQVTM and ANQGSEA. V was cut by 4 bases and J by 5 bases, with 22 bases left in between. The CDR3 covers 16 residues. DNA of the CDR3: TGCAGCGTTGTGAAGGGGACGGGAGGAGGGGGAGATACGCAGTATTTT. As protein: CSVVKGTGGGGDTQYF.

The rearrangement links TRBV28 to TRBJ1-2; D unclear. Germline V gives CDR1 MDHEN, CDR2 SYDVKM. The CDR3 runs to 13 residues. The ends were cut back, 7 bases at V and 9 bases at J, with 18 bases in the middle. CDR3 in amino acids: CASNQLNLGSYTF. CDR3 nucleotides: TGTGCCAGCAACCAACTAAACCTAGGTAGCTACACCTTC.

CDR3 nucleotides: TGTGCCAGCAGCGTAGGGGAAGGGCCGTACTATGGCTACACCTTC. It is translated as CASSVGEGPYYGYTF. The rearrangement joins TRBV9 to TRBJ1-2; D is uncertain. CDR3 size: 15 residues. CDR1 and CDR2 from the germline V gene are SGDLS and YYNGEE. The V end was cut by 0 bases, the J end by 3 bases, with 12 bases between.

V and J are TRBV28 and TRBJ1-5; D gene ambiguous. The CDR3 is 13 amino acids. Trimming took 5 bases from V and 4 from J, leaving 9 bases between them. Germline-derived CDR1 and CDR2 are MDHEN and SYDVKM. The CDR3 region is CASSDSTNQPQHF. Here the CDR3 DNA reads TGTGCCAGCAGTGACTCAACAAATCAGCCCCAGCATTTT.

The V gene is TRBV6-6, the J gene TRBJ1-1; D gene uncertain. There are 13 residues in the CDR3. V shed 4 bases and J shed 0 bases, with 6 bases lying between them. Germline-derived CDR1 and CDR2 are MNHNY and SVGAGI (reference sequence). The CDR3 reads CASSSKMNTEAFF. CDR3 coding DNA: TGTGCCAGCAGTTCGAAGATGAACACTGAAGCTTTCTTT.

The rearrangement uses TRBV6-2 or TRBV6-3 and TRBJ1-2; a possible D gene is TRBD1 (5 bases). The germline V gene encodes CDR1 MNHEY and CDR2 SVGEGT. With 2 bases removed from V and 4 bases from J, the gap between germline ends came to 17 bases. This CDR3 has 16 residues. The DNA for the CDR3 is TGTGCCAGCAGTTACATTACGGGGCCTGTCGTCTATGGCTACACCTTC. Protein product: CASSYITGPVVYGYTF.

J is TRBJ2-3 and V is TRBV5-4, with TRBD1 matching over 8 bases. Per germline, CDR1 SGHNT and CDR2 YYREEE (reference sequence). The ends lost 2 bases at V and 3 bases at J; junction bases unmatched: 5. The CDR3 runs to 15 residues. CDR3 loop: CASSFRGLATDTQYF. The CDR3 bases are TGTGCCAGCAGCTTCAGGGGGCTGGCGACAGATACGCAGTATTTT.

The chain links TRBV6-5 to TRBJ2-2; TRBD1 is a possible D gene (6 bases). The CDR3 consists of 14 residues. The V end lost 5 bases, the J end lost 6 bases, and 13 bases lay between the germline ends. Per germline, CDR1 MNHEY and CDR2 SVGAGI. CDR3 loop: CASSTQGRAGELFF. The CDR3 bases are TGTGCCAGCAGTACTCAGGGGCGGGCCGGGGAGCTGTTTTTT.

The genes are TRBV7-2 and TRBJ2-1; D is perhaps TRBD1 (5 bases). CDR1 is SGHTA and CDR2 is FQGNSA in the germline V gene. This CDR3 comprises 16 residues. V shed 6 bases and J shed 7 bases, with 22 bases lying between them. The CDR3 DNA sequence: TGTGCCAGCAGTTCTCACCGGACACTCTCCTCTAATGAGCAGTTCTTC. It yields the protein CASSSHRTLSSNEQFF.

This chain connects TRBV28 to TRBJ2-5, with no clear D. This CDR3 region has 13 residues. Germline CDR1 and CDR2: MDHEN and SYDVKM. V was pared by 5 bases and J by 0 bases, with 7 bases between. For the CDR3, the DNA is TGTGCCAGCAGTCTGCAATACCAAGAGACCCAGTACTTC. Residues: CASSLQYQETQYF.

This chain joins TRBV6-4 and TRBJ2-3; D is perhaps TRBD2 (5 bases). Germline CDR1 and CDR2: MRHNA and SNTAGT. The V gene lost 2 bases and the J gene lost 1 base, with 7 bases spanning the gap. The CDR3 length is 14 residues. CDR3 region: CASSDAGGTDTQYF. As DNA, the CDR3 is TGTGCCAGCAGTGACGCCGGGGGCACAGATACGCAGTATTTT.

The chain couples TRBV28 to TRBJ2-7; D remains unclear. Trimming pared 6 bases from V and 2 bases from J, leaving 11 bases between. Per the germline V gene, CDR1 is MDHEN and CDR2 is SYDVKM. The CDR3 contains 13 residues. As DNA, the CDR3 is TGTGCCAGCAGGGGGTCCCCGGCCTACGAGCAGTACTTC. Protein product: CASRGSPAYEQYF.

This sequence joins TRBV7-3 and TRBJ2-1, with a weak D call TRBD1 (5 bases). The CDR3 is made up of 16 amino acids. V shed 0 bases and J shed 3 bases, with 12 bases lying between them. The germline gives CDR1 SGHTA, CDR2 FQGTGA. The chain's CDR3 is CASSLTSAGNYNEQFF. The CDR3 nucleotides are TGTGCCAGCAGCTTAACGTCGGCAGGGAACTACAATGAGCAGTTCTTC.

This clone was counted only a few times. V usage is TRBV7-9 and J usage is TRBJ2-2; TRBD2 aligns across 14 bases. This CDR3 contains 17 residues. Trimming cost V 5 bases and J 4 bases; bases outside gene matches: 6. The germline CDR1 and CDR2 sequences are SEHNR and FQNEAQ (reference sequence). The CDR3 sequence is CASSPGLAGGGTGELFF. The CDR3 DNA is TGTGCCAGCAGCCCCGGACTAGCGGGAGGAGGCACCGGGGAGCTGTTTTTT.

The chain carries TRBV28 and TRBJ2-5; TRBD1 matches at 8 bases. Germline trimming cut 8 bases from V and 13 bases from J; bases unmatched to any gene: 18. There are 14 residues in the CDR3. Germline values: CDR1 MDHEN, CDR2 SYDVKM. The CDR3 region has the DNA TGTGCCAGCGAGTCCCACAGGGGGGCAAGGTTCCGGTACTTC. It specifies CASESHRGARFRYF.

This chain joins TRBV7-6 and TRBJ2-3, with TRBD1 matching over 7 bases. Per germline, CDR1 SGHVS and CDR2 FNYEAQ. This CDR3 has 20 residues. Germline trimming cut 8 bases from V and 1 base from J; bases unmatched to any gene: 24. CDR3 loop: CASSLNFISGLDRGTDTQYF. The CDR3 nucleotides are TGTGCCAGCTCCCTCAACTTTATCAGCGGCCTAGACAGGGGCACAGATACGCAGTATTTT.

The chain joins TRBV6-2 or TRBV6-3 to TRBJ2-1; 8 nucleotides line up with TRBD2. The CDR3 spans 18 residues. In germline, CDR1 is MNHEY, CDR2 SVGEGT. The V gene end was trimmed by 6 bases and the J gene end by 5 bases; junction bases not matched to a gene: 18. The CDR3 nucleotides read TGTGCCAGCAGCAAAAGTCCTCCGGGACTAGTCCGAAACAATGAGCAGTTCTTC. Translation gives CASSKSPPGLVRNNEQFF.

The genes are TRBV6-5 and TRBJ1-3, with 7 bases identical to TRBD1. This CDR3 spans 15 amino acids. CDR1 and CDR2 from the germline V gene are MNHEY and SVGAGI. Unmatched junction bases numbered 11, after V lost 8 bases and J lost 4 bases. In nucleotides, the CDR3 is TGTGCCAGCTCCGAAAGGGGGCGGCAGGGAAACACCATATATTTT. Amino acids: CASSERGRQGNTIYF.

The chain is built from TRBV30 and TRBJ1-2; D unclear. The germline V gene has CDR1 GTSNPN and CDR2 SVGIG (reference sequence). V was pared by 0 bases and J by 2 bases, with 10 bases between. CDR3 size: 14 residues. The CDR3 protein is CAWSVLGKNYGYTF. The CDR3 nucleotides are TGTGCCTGGAGTGTACTGGGGAAAAACTATGGCTACACCTTC.

V and J are TRBV24-1 and TRBJ2-1; 10 nucleotides match TRBD2. Germline CDR1 KGHDR, CDR2 SFDVKD. The CDR3 is made up of 15 amino acids. J was trimmed by 14 bases and V by 4 bases; bases with no gene match: 13. The CDR3 bases are TGTGCCACCAGTGAAGCGGGAGGGAACCCTTCGGTTGAGTTCTTC. This gives the protein CATSEAGGNPSVEFF.